This T cell receptor beta chain was observed in a study of CD8 T cells in Susac syndrome. Germline-derived CDR1 and CDR2 are MNHEY and SVGAGI. Trimming removed 6 bases at V and 7 bases at J, with 15 bases between. The CDR3 extends over 13 amino acids. Through negative isolation, CD4+ and CD8+ T cells were obtained, while TEMRA cells were enriched using FACS. Roughly 0.45 to 1 ug RNA was reverse transcribed with random hexamers. The immunoSEQ assay covered 54 Vbeta and 13 Jbeta segments for CDR3. TCRdb itself ran the immunoSEQ multiplex PCR reads through MiXCR, one entry per CDR3 protein. The top ten clones hold 0.13% to 0.15% of a sample with 180,000 or so distinct CDR3 sequences, about 95% of them seen once.

The sequenced material came from CD4+ T cells from PBMCs. The V gene is TRBV6-5, the J gene TRBJ2-5; unclear D gene. The sequence was collected from a human donor in good health. The CDR3 DNA is TGTGCCAGCAGCTCCCAACGGCGAGGGACCCAGTACTTC. Translation gives CASSSQRRGTQYF.